Reported below is one T cell receptor beta chain. Its target is not known. Each sample's input was roughly 250 ng genomic DNA, approximately 37,500 genome equivalents. Looked up from germline, CDR1 is MNHEY and CDR2 is SVGEGT. This CDR3 has 13 residues. These data are taken from a study of T cell clusters in autoimmune cytopenias. TRB was amplified by touch-down multiplex PCR, primer pools A and B combined. For each CDR3 protein, TCRdb gives one entry from its re-call of the multiplex PCR reads, without DNA. Its clone listing holds about 7,500 distinct CDR3 sequences. Findings of the study overall: The T cell clusters were defined only in silico, without experimental functional validation. Physiological T cell clusters of healthy donors were apparently absent in primary autoimmune cytopenia patients. TRB repertoire shifts in secondary cytopenia and chronic lymphocytic leukemia mostly reflected lymphoma, not autoimmunity.

The specimen sequenced was peripheral blood. The receptor was isolated from a human donor with an autoimmune cytopenia or autoimmune hepatitis (not recorded which). The chain has TRBV6-2 or TRBV6-3 and TRBJ1-5; the TCRdb call, TRBD1, lacks DNA for checking. The CDR3 is CASSWAGTQPQHF.